The 30 T cell receptor beta chains below come from one sample, sequenced in a study of blood T cell repertoires in COVID-19. Repertoires were generated with immunoSEQ multiplex PCR, while TCRdb's copy carries only in-frame clones and drops some. The data show about 110,000 clones, with 65% to 80% seen just once and about 1.8% held by the top ten. Sequenced material: peripheral blood. Every receptor here comes from a woman aged 40 to 55 with acute or convalescent COVID-19.

The rearrangement uses TRBV6-5 and TRBJ1-2; TRBD1 is a possible D gene (5 bases). Germline CDR1 MNHEY, CDR2 SVGAGI. There are 13 residues in the CDR3. V was shortened by 0 bases and J by 8 bases, with 10 bases between the two germline ends. CDR3 sequence (DNA): TGTGCCAGCAGTTACTCGATCCAGGGCGGCTACACCTTC. Protein product: CASSYSIQGGYTF.

This clone occurred a few times. J is TRBJ2-1 and V is TRBV2; a weak D match, TRBD2 (7 bases). The CDR3 spans 15 residues. Germline V gene sequence: CDR1 SNHLY, CDR2 FYNNEI. Trimming removed 8 bases at V and 4 bases at J, with 18 bases between. CDR3: CASSSGGPLYNEQFF. The CDR3 coding sequence is TGTGCCAGCTCTTCGGGGGGCCCCTTATACAATGAGCAGTTCTTC.

The rearrangement links TRBV3-1 (or the pseudogene TRBV3-2) to TRBJ1-6; D is ambiguous. V gave up 1 base and J gave up 8 bases, with 9 bases separating them. The V gene's germline CDR1 is LGHDT and CDR2 YNNKEL (reference sequence). The CDR3 extends over 14 amino acids. CDR3 region: CASSQVGRDSPLHF. The DNA for the CDR3 is TGTGCCAGCAGCCAAGTGGGTCGGGATTCACCCCTCCACTTT.

This clone was seen a handful of times. V and J are TRBV9 and TRBJ2-6; D may be TRBD1 (6 bases). The V gene's germline CDR1 is SGDLS and CDR2 YYNGEE. This CDR3 has 15 residues. Trimming shortened V by 3 bases and J by 2 bases, and 9 bases separated the two germline ends. DNA of the CDR3: TGTGCCAGCAGCGAACAGGGACCTGGGGCCAACGTCCTGACTTTC. Translation: CASSEQGPGANVLTF.

This clone is termed medium-sized (0.01 to 0.1%). V is TRBV7-2 and J is TRBJ1-2, with 12 bases fitting TRBD1. Looked up from germline, CDR1 is SGHTA and CDR2 is FQGNSA. The CDR3 extends over 16 amino acids. V dropped 0 bases and J dropped 3; count of bases not matched to a gene: 2. CDR3 in amino acids: CASSLARDRGHYGYTF. The CDR3 DNA follows: TGTGCCAGCAGCTTAGCGAGGGACAGGGGGCACTATGGCTACACCTTC.

This chain uses TRBV6-2 or TRBV6-3 with TRBJ2-1, with 9 bases that match TRBD2. V was clipped by 2 bases and J by 0 bases; unmatched bases: 8. This CDR3 is 18 amino acids long. Germline-derived CDR1 and CDR2 are MNHEY and SVGEGT. CDR3 sequence (DNA): TGTGCCAGCAGTTACGAGCGGGGGGCCCTCAGCTCCTACAATGAGCAGTTCTTC. It yields the protein CASSYERGALSSYNEQFF.

The chain is built from TRBV5-1 and TRBJ1-1; TRBD1 aligns across 7 bases. There are 15 residues in the CDR3. The trim removed 0 bases at V and 3 bases at J, leaving 5 bases unmatched. Looked up from germline, CDR1 is SGHRS and CDR2 is YFSETQ. The CDR3 reads CASSLDRDSHTEAFF. For the CDR3, the DNA is TGCGCCAGCAGCTTGGACCGGGACAGTCACACTGAAGCTTTCTTT.

J is TRBJ1-2 and V is TRBV5-1, with TRBD1 matching 9 bases. This CDR3 has 15 residues. Germline assignment: CDR1 SGHRS and CDR2 YFSETQ. The V and J ends lost 4 bases and 7 bases, in that order; junction bases with no gene match: 11. The CDR3 spells CASSETGGTETGYTF. The DNA for the CDR3 is TGCGCCAGCAGCGAAACAGGGGGCACTGAAACTGGCTACACCTTC.

The rearrangement uses TRBV18 and TRBJ1-1, with 7 bases identical to TRBD1. Germline CDR1 KGHSH, CDR2 LQKENI. The CDR3 covers 14 residues. The V and J ends lost 3 bases and 5 bases, in that order; junction bases with no gene match: 6. CDR3 amino acids: CASSPEGAGTEAFF. In nucleotides, the CDR3 is TGTGCCAGCTCACCGGAGGGGGCAGGGACTGAAGCTTTCTTT. The whole variable domain, remainder taken from reference TRBV18 and TRBJ1-1, is NAGVMQNPRHLVRRRGQEARLRCSPMKGHSHVYWYRQLPEEGLKFMVYLQKENIIDESGMPKERFSAEFPKEGPSILRIQQVVRGDSAAYFCASSPEGAGTEAFFGQGTRLTVV.

This chain links TRBV30 with TRBJ1-5, with unresolved D. V was shortened by 3 bases and J by 6 bases, with 12 bases between the two germline ends. Germline CDR1 reads GTSNPN; CDR2 reads SVGIG (reference sequence). The CDR3 runs to 13 residues. In nucleotides, the CDR3 is TGTGCCTGGAGCCGGTCAAGTGGTCAGCCCCAGCATTTT. It encodes CAWSRSSGQPQHF. Together with reference TRBV30 and TRBJ1-5, the CDR3 gives the full variable domain: SQTIHQWPATLVQPVGSPLSLECTVEGTSNPNLYWYRQAAGRGLQLLFYSVGIGQISSEVPQNLSASRPQDRQFILSSKKLLLSDSGFYLCAWSRSSGQPQHFGDGTRLSIL.

This clone has just a few counts. This chain links TRBV5-8 with TRBJ2-1; 12 nucleotides agree with TRBD2. There are 16 residues in the CDR3. Germline CDR1 reads SGHTS; CDR2 reads YDEGEE. With 4 bases clipped from V and 5 bases from J, the junction kept 7 bases outside the gene matches. The CDR3 spells CASSPLLAGGDNEQFF. In nucleotides, the CDR3 is TGTGCCAGCAGCCCCCTACTAGCGGGGGGAGACAATGAGCAGTTCTTC.

CDR3 nucleotide sequence: TGTGCCAGCAGACGCCTAAATCAGCCCCAGCATTTT. It codes for CASRRLNQPQHF. This chain connects TRBV6-6 to TRBJ1-5; D unclear. V shed 6 bases and J shed 4 bases, with 7 bases lying between them. The CDR3 consists of 12 residues. The germline V gene encodes CDR1 MNHNY and CDR2 SVGAGI (reference sequence).

The V and J genes are TRBV28 and TRBJ1-2; TRBD1 might be the D (6 bases). The V gene's germline CDR1 is MDHEN and CDR2 SYDVKM. The CDR3 covers 17 residues. Trimming pared 5 bases from V and 5 bases from J, leaving 24 bases between. CDR3 DNA: TGTGCCAGCAGTGAATCTCTGGGCAGGGGAACTCTTTATGGCTACACCTTC. Its translation is CASSESLGRGTLYGYTF.

The chain recombines TRBV5-1 with TRBJ2-2; 16 bases agree with TRBD2. Germline V gene sequence: CDR1 SGHRS, CDR2 YFSETQ. The CDR3 runs to 17 residues. The ends lost 3 bases at V and 6 bases at J; junction bases unmatched: 5. CDR3 sequence: CASSSGTSGGASGELFF. The DNA of the CDR3 is TGCGCCAGCAGCTCCGGGACTAGCGGGGGGGCCTCCGGGGAGCTGTTTTTT. Full variable domain (rest looked up from reference TRBV5-1 and TRBJ2-2): KAGVTQTPRYLIKTRGQQVTLSCSPISGHRSVSWYQQTPGQGLQFLFEYFSETQRNKGNFPGRFSGRQFSNSRSEMNVSTLELGDSALYLCASSSGTSGGASGELFFGEGSRLTVL.

This clone was observed a few times. This sequence joins TRBV11-2 and TRBJ1-2; TRBD1 agrees at 8 bases. Trimming took 3 bases from V and 7 from J; bases not matched to a gene: 13. Germline lookup yields CDR1 SGHAT and CDR2 FQNNGV. The CDR3 covers 16 residues. CDR3 region: CASSFGTGNLGSGYTF. In nucleotides, the CDR3 is TGTGCCAGCAGCTTCGGGACAGGAAATTTAGGTTCTGGCTACACCTTC. Supplemented by reference TRBV11-2 and TRBJ1-2, the full variable domain reads EAGVAQSPRYKIIEKRQSVAFWCNPISGHATLYWYQQILGQGPKLLIQFQNNGVVDDSQLPKDRFSAERLKGVDSTLKIQPAKLEDSAVYLCASSFGTGNLGSGYTFGSGTRLTVV.

V is TRBV11-1 and J is TRBJ2-3, with TRBD2 identical over 12 bases. This CDR3 spans 16 amino acids. With V trimmed by 5 bases and J by 5 bases, 8 bases remained unmatched. From germline, CDR1 is SGHAT and CDR2 FQDESV (reference sequence). CDR3 amino acids: CASSEEGLAGIDTQYF. CDR3 DNA: TGTGCCAGCAGCGAAGAAGGACTAGCGGGGATAGATACGCAGTATTTT.

CDR3 sequence reads: CASSDREKNSPLHF. DNA of the CDR3: TGTGCCAGCTCTGACAGGGAGAAAAATTCACCCCTCCACTTT. The chain uses TRBV18 and TRBJ1-6, with TRBD1 matching 7 bases. V was pared by 6 bases and J by 7 bases, with 6 bases of the junction left unmatched. CDR1 and CDR2 from the germline V gene are KGHSH and LQKENI. The CDR3 is 14 residues long.

This clone was observed a few times. The chain is built from TRBV7-2 and TRBJ2-7, with 9 bases lining up with TRBD2. This CDR3 has 15 amino acids. CDR1 and CDR2 (germline): SGHTA, FQGNSA. V gave up 7 bases and J gave up 2 bases; unmatched junction bases: 9. In DNA form, the CDR3 reads TGTGCCAGCATTGGACAGCGGGGGGCCGCCTACGAGCAGTACTTC. As protein: CASIGQRGAAYEQYF.

This clone showed up many times. The rearrangement joins TRBV7-3 to TRBJ1-1; no reliable D call. Deletions cut 2 bases from V and 1 base from J, with 5 bases between. This CDR3 comprises 13 residues. Looked up from germline, CDR1 is SGHTA and CDR2 is FQGTGA. The DNA of the CDR3 is TGTGCCAGCAGCTTAGCAGAGAACACTGAAGCTTTCTTT. Translated: CASSLAENTEAFF.

The rearrangement links TRBV28 to TRBJ1-5; D uncertain. CDR1 is MDHEN and CDR2 is SYDVKM in the germline V gene. This CDR3 has 13 amino acids. Trimming pared 3 bases from V and 9 bases from J, leaving 12 bases between. The CDR3 DNA is TGTGCCAGCAGTTTCGGGAGCGTGAGGCCCCAGCATTTT. Translated, it gives CASSFGSVRPQHF.

V is TRBV6-5 and J is TRBJ2-3; D uncertain. The CDR3 consists of 13 residues. Trimming stripped 0 bases from V and 6 bases from J, with 7 bases between. The V gene's germline CDR1 is MNHEY and CDR2 SVGAGI. This chain's CDR3 is CASSYSTQDTQYF. The CDR3 coding sequence is TGTGCCAGCAGTTACTCCACCCAGGATACGCAGTATTTT.

In its sample, this clone was seen a few times. The V and J genes are TRBV6-1 and TRBJ2-6; D is perhaps TRBD2 (6 bases). In germline, CDR1 is MNHNS, CDR2 SASEGT. This CDR3 has 15 amino acids. Trimming left V 1 base short and J 2 bases short, with 6 bases between. The CDR3 reads CASSEGTTGANVLTF. CDR3 bases: TGTGCCAGCAGTGAAGGGACTACTGGGGCCAACGTCCTGACTTTC.

The chain is built from TRBV6-1 and TRBJ1-1, with 10 bases identical to TRBD1. Germline V gene data show CDR1 as MNHNS and CDR2 as SASEGT. This CDR3 has 17 amino acids. With 4 bases clipped from V and 3 bases from J, the junction kept 11 bases outside the gene matches. In DNA form, the CDR3 reads TGTGCCAGCAGTGCTGTCCCGGGACAGGGGACGGACACTGAAGCTTTCTTT. Translating it yields CASSAVPGQGTDTEAFF.

Judged by abundance, this clone is medium-sized. V is TRBV7-2 and J is TRBJ1-5; D uncertain. V was trimmed by 2 bases and J by 6 bases, leaving 14 bases between them. CDR1 is SGHTA and CDR2 is FQGNSA in the germline V gene. The CDR3 sequence is 15 residues long. The CDR3 region has the DNA TGTGCCAGCAGCTTACAGGCGGGTAGTGCTCAGCCCCAGCATTTT. Translating it yields CASSLQAGSAQPQHF.

In DNA, the CDR3 is TGCGCCAGCAGCCAAGATGGCATATATGGCTACACCTTC. The encoded protein is CASSQDGIYGYTF. The chain uses TRBV4-1 and TRBJ1-2; D is unclear. Between the trimmed V and J ends, which lost 0 bases and 5 bases, there was a span of 7 bases. This CDR3 contains 13 residues. Germline CDR1 is MGHRA and CDR2 is YSYEKL.

The chain combines TRBV20-1 with TRBJ2-3, with D possibly TRBD2 on 6 matching bases. The CDR3 spans 14 residues. Per germline, CDR1 DFQATT and CDR2 SNEGSKA (reference sequence). V lost 3 bases to trimming and J lost 6 bases, with 16 bases between them. CDR3 nucleotide sequence: TGCAGTGCTAGTAACCGGGGGAGAGGGGATACGCAGTATTTT. It yields the protein CSASNRGRGDTQYF.

This rearrangement joins TRBV21-1 to TRBJ1-2; the D call of TRBD1 is as the table states it, not checked on the DNA. TRBV21-1 is a recognized pseudogene. The CDR3 contains 16 residues. The CDR3: CASSKPRRGRGLGYTF. The CDR3 DNA is TGTGCCAGCAGCAAACCTCGGCGGGGCAGGGGGCTTGGCTACACCTTC.

This clone was seen at least ten times. The rearrangement uses TRBV5-6 and TRBJ1-5; D uncertain. Trimming removed 0 bases at V and 7 bases at J, with 5 bases between. CDR3 length: 12 amino acids. The germline gives CDR1 SGHDT, CDR2 YYEEEE. The DNA of the CDR3 is TGTGCCAGCAGCTTGGGGCGGCAGCCCCAGCATTTT. Its protein is CASSLGRQPQHF.

The genes are TRBV6-1 and TRBJ1-1; D is unclear. V gave up 3 bases and J gave up 5 bases, with 13 bases separating them. In germline, CDR1 is MNHNS, CDR2 SASEGT. CDR3 length equals 14 residues. The CDR3 nucleotides are TGTGCCAGCAGTGACCGGCGACGAGGGACTGAAGCTTTCTTT. This encodes CASSDRRRGTEAFF.

The rearrangement joins TRBV7-3 to TRBJ2-5; 7 bases fit TRBD1. In germline, CDR1 is SGHTA, CDR2 FQGTGA. Trimming cost V 5 bases and J 2 bases; bases outside gene matches: 2. The CDR3 is made up of 13 amino acids. CDR3 sequence reads: CASSPTGQETQYF. Written as DNA, the CDR3 is TGTGCCAGCAGCCCGACAGGGCAAGAGACCCAGTACTTC.